This passage covers 25 T cell receptor beta chains from one sample sequenced in a study of cytomegalovirus exposure and HLA in healthy donors. Researchers ran the PCR with 60 Vbeta and 13 Jbeta primers. The assay was immunoSEQ multiplex PCR, and TCRdb's table has in-frame clones only and misses some. In the table there are more than 200,000 clones, around three quarters of which are singletons. Sequencing was carried out using PBMCs. These receptor sequences come from a man aged 35-49 years in good health and CMV-seronegative.

The gene calls are TRBV12-5 and TRBJ2-1, with 7 bases identical to TRBD2. This CDR3 has 14 residues. The trim removed 5 bases at V and 10 bases at J, leaving 11 bases unmatched. Germline values: CDR1 LGHNT, CDR2 FRNRAP. The CDR3 sequence is CASGRNGGRVEQFF. The CDR3, as DNA: TGTGCTAGTGGTCGAAACGGGGGGAGGGTCGAGCAGTTCTTC.

This sequence joins TRBV4-3 and TRBJ2-5; 11 bases align to TRBD2. CDR3 size: 15 residues. Germline CDR1 and CDR2: LGHNA and YSLEER. With 1 base clipped from V and 5 bases from J, the junction kept 3 bases outside the gene matches. The CDR3 sequence is CASSQARTSGETQYF. CDR3 DNA sequence: TGCGCCAGCAGCCAAGCCCGGACTAGCGGGGAGACCCAGTACTTC.

The chain employs TRBV27 and TRBJ2-1; 8 nucleotides align to TRBD1. From germline, CDR1 is MNHEY and CDR2 SMNVEV (reference sequence). The CDR3 covers 14 residues. V gave up 4 bases and J gave up 3 bases; unmatched junction bases: 2. In nucleotides, the CDR3 is TGTGCCAGCAGTTCTGGACAGGGCTACAATGAGCAGTTCTTC. It codes for CASSSGQGYNEQFF.

The chain combines TRBV7-9 with TRBJ2-5; tentatively, D is TRBD1 (6 bases). The better agreement between TRBJ2-7 and the DNA end casts doubt on the J call. CDR1 SEHNR and CDR2 FQNEAQ come from the germline V gene (reference sequence). CDR3 length: 14 residues. The CDR3 DNA sequence: TGTGCCAGCAGTTTTCCGGGACATTCCTACGAGCAGTACTTC. It yields the protein CASSFPGHSYEQYF.

This chain uses TRBV6-1 with TRBJ1-6, with TRBD1 identical over 7 bases. Looked up from germline, CDR1 is MNHNS and CDR2 is SASEGT. Trimming removed 7 bases from V and 7 bases from J; junction bases left unmatched: 10. The CDR3 contains 15 residues. The DNA for the CDR3 is TGTGCCAGCACCAAAAAGACAGGGACAAATTCACCCCTCCACTTT. Amino acid sequence: CASTKKTGTNSPLHF.

The genes are TRBV29-1 and TRBJ1-5; 7 bases map to TRBD1. Looked up from germline, CDR1 is SQVTM and CDR2 is ANQGSEA. The CDR3 is made up of 15 amino acids. The ends lost 6 bases at V and 3 bases at J; junction bases unmatched: 11. The CDR3 here is CSVRGTADINQPQHF. In DNA, the CDR3 is TGCAGCGTCCGCGGGACAGCAGATATCAATCAGCCCCAGCATTTT.

V is TRBV28 and J is TRBJ2-3; D not resolved. Germline lookup yields CDR1 MDHEN and CDR2 SYDVKM. The CDR3 consists of 14 residues. Trimming shortened V by 5 bases and J by 1 base, and 10 bases separated the two germline ends. The CDR3 here is CASSPASGTDTQYF. The CDR3 bases are TGTGCCAGCAGTCCGGCGAGCGGCACAGATACGCAGTATTTT. Full variable domain (outside the CDR3, taken from reference TRBV28 and TRBJ2-3): DVKVTQSSRYLVKRTGEKVFLECVQDMDHENMFWYRQDPGLGLRLIYFSYDVKMKEKGDIPEGYSVSREKKERFSLILESASTNQTSMYLCASSPASGTDTQYFGPGTRLTVL.

V gene TRBV4-2 combines with J gene TRBJ2-7; D tentatively reads TRBD1 or TRBD2 (7 bases each). Per germline, CDR1 LGHNA and CDR2 YNFKEQ. The CDR3 is made up of 14 amino acids. V was cut by 5 bases and J by 2 bases, with 13 bases left in between. The CDR3 nucleotides are TGTGCCAGCAGCGAAGCGGGACAGCCCTACGAGCAGTACTTC. This translates into CASSEAGQPYEQYF.

This sequence joins TRBV18 and TRBJ1-2, with a weak D call TRBD1 (5 bases). CDR1 and CDR2 from the germline V gene are KGHSH and LQKENI. CDR3 length: 15 residues. Trimming removed 1 base at V and 6 bases at J, with 15 bases between. The CDR3 nucleotides are TGTGCCAGCTCACCACGGGGGGACCAGGGAGATGGCTACACCTTC. It codes for CASSPRGDQGDGYTF.

The V gene is TRBV28, the J gene TRBJ2-7; TRBD1 aligns across 8 bases. The CDR3 totals 14 residues. With V trimmed by 4 bases and J by 6 bases, 8 bases remained unmatched. CDR1 and CDR2 from the germline V gene are MDHEN and SYDVKM. The CDR3 bases are TGTGCCAGCAGTTCGGCAGGGGGCCGAACCGAGCAGTACTTC. This gives the protein CASSSAGGRTEQYF. Based on the CDR3 plus reference TRBV28 and TRBJ2-7, the full variable domain is DVKVTQSSRYLVKRTGEKVFLECVQDMDHENMFWYRQDPGLGLRLIYFSYDVKMKEKGDIPEGYSVSREKKERFSLILESASTNQTSMYLCASSSAGGRTEQYFGPGTRLTVT.

V is TRBV6-5 and J is TRBJ2-7; TRBD1 aligns across 8 bases. The length of the CDR3 is 14 residues. V was pared by 6 bases and J by 2 bases, with 6 bases of the junction left unmatched. Germline V gene lookup returns CDR1 MNHEY and CDR2 SVGAGI. CDR3 region: CASRSQGVTYEQYF. CDR3 sequence (DNA): TGTGCCAGCAGATCACAGGGGGTGACCTACGAGCAGTACTTC.

This sequence joins TRBV2 and TRBJ1-1; D is ambiguous. CDR3 size: 13 residues. V was cut by 8 bases and J by 1 base, with 11 bases left in between. The germline V gene encodes CDR1 SNHLY and CDR2 FYNNEI. The CDR3 bases are TGTGCCAGCCGTCAAAGAGAGAACACTGAAGCTTTCTTT. Protein sequence: CASRQRENTEAFF.

The gene calls are TRBV5-1 and TRBJ2-7, with a possible D match to TRBD2 (6 bases). The ends were cut back, 0 bases at V and 5 bases at J, with 15 bases in the middle. Germline assignment: CDR1 SGHRS and CDR2 YFSETQ. This CDR3 is built from 15 residues. CDR3: CASSLATGEGHEQYF. The DNA of the CDR3 is TGCGCCAGCAGCTTGGCCACGGGGGAAGGGCACGAGCAGTACTTC.

The rearrangement links TRBV4-3 to TRBJ1-1; 9 nucleotides align to TRBD1. CDR1 is LGHNA and CDR2 is YSLEER in the germline V gene. The CDR3 has 15 residues. The V gene end was trimmed by 8 bases and the J gene end by 5 bases; junction bases not matched to a gene: 12. The CDR3 loop reads CASGPGTGKWTEAFF. Written as DNA, the CDR3 is TGCGCCAGCGGCCCCGGGACAGGGAAGTGGACTGAAGCTTTCTTT.

The CDR3 loop is CAWIHDWTGELFF. CDR3 DNA: TGTGCCTGGATCCACGACTGGACCGGGGAGCTGTTTTTT. The chain carries TRBV30 and TRBJ2-2; D not certain. CDR3 length equals 13 residues. Trimming stripped 4 bases from V and 5 bases from J, with 11 bases between. CDR1 is GTSNPN, CDR2 SVGIG, per germline (reference sequence). Supplemented by reference TRBV30 and TRBJ2-2, the full variable domain reads SQTIHQWPATLVQPVGSPLSLECTVEGTSNPNLYWYRQAAGRGLQLLFYSVGIGQISSEVPQNLSASRPQDRQFILSSKKLLLSDSGFYLCAWIHDWTGELFFGEGSRLTVL.

The chain combines TRBV7-8 with TRBJ1-2, with 7 bases aligning to TRBD1. With V trimmed by 1 base and J by 5 bases, 4 bases remained unmatched. CDR1 and CDR2 (germline): SGHVS, FQNEAQ. The CDR3 spans 14 residues. CDR3: CASSLGGQSYGYTF. In DNA, the CDR3 is TGTGCCAGCAGCTTAGGGGGACAGAGTTATGGCTACACCTTC.

The rearrangement joins TRBV11-2 to TRBJ2-5; 15 bases line up with TRBD2. This CDR3 spans 17 amino acids. After removal of 5 bases from V and 6 bases from J, the junction contained 10 bases not matched to a gene. CDR1 and CDR2 from the germline V gene are SGHAT and FQNNGV. CDR3 residues: CASSPKGTSGRRKTQYF. For the CDR3, the DNA is TGTGCCAGCAGCCCTAAGGGGACTAGCGGGAGGCGTAAGACCCAGTACTTC.

The rearrangement uses TRBV5-1 and TRBJ1-1; no clear D. V was trimmed by 3 bases and J by 4 bases, leaving 10 bases between them. The CDR3 length is 13 residues. Germline V lookup: CDR1 SGHRS, CDR2 YFSETQ. The CDR3 nucleotides read TGCGCCAGCAGCTGGAGTCAGCGCACTGAAGCTTTCTTT. It yields the protein CASSWSQRTEAFF.

This chain connects TRBV5-1 to TRBJ2-7; 9 nucleotides line up with TRBD1. Germline loops: CDR1 SGHRS, CDR2 YFSETQ. After removal of 4 bases from V and 3 bases from J, the junction contained 5 bases not matched to a gene. CDR3 length: 14 residues. This CDR3 is CASSVGQGRYEQYF. Written as DNA, the CDR3 is TGCGCCAGCAGCGTCGGACAGGGGCGCTACGAGCAGTACTTC.

In regard to this clone: Its ends do not fully match the called genes, so a read error is possible. The sample carries other DNA sequences with the same CDR3. The J gene is TRBJ2-1, the V gene TRBV7-6, with 8 bases lining up with TRBD2. There are 15 residues in the CDR3. The germline gives CDR1 SGHVS, CDR2 FNYEAQ. The chain's CDR3 is CASSPGGGTYNEQFF. Written as DNA, the CDR3 is TGTGCCAGCAGTCCGGGCGGGGGGACCTATAATGAGCAGTTCTTC.

The table lists this clone with a few counts. V and J are TRBV6-1 and TRBJ1-5, with 7 bases matching TRBD1. The CDR3 extends over 15 amino acids. Germline CDR1 MNHNS, CDR2 SASEGT. Germline trimming cut 5 bases from V and 2 bases from J; bases unmatched to any gene: 6. CDR3 bases: TGTGCCAGCAGTCTGACAGGGTATGGCAATCAGCCCCAGCATTTT. It is translated as CASSLTGYGNQPQHF.

This clone was seen a handful of times. The V and J genes are TRBV6-5 and TRBJ1-1, with TRBD1 as a possible D gene (5 bases). The CDR3 contains 14 residues. Looked up from germline, CDR1 is MNHEY and CDR2 is SVGAGI. V shed 2 bases and J shed 1 base, with 8 bases lying between them. This CDR3 is CASSYLGENTEAFF. CDR3 in DNA: TGTGCCAGCAGTTACCTAGGGGAGAACACTGAAGCTTTCTTT.

The chain recombines TRBV7-9 with TRBJ2-3; D is unresolved. With 3 bases removed from V and 2 bases from J, the gap between germline ends came to 9 bases. Germline V gene sequence: CDR1 SEHNR, CDR2 FQNEAQ (reference sequence). This CDR3 contains 14 residues. In DNA form, the CDR3 reads TGTGCCAGCAGCTTCTGGCGGCTCACAGATACGCAGTATTTT. Its protein is CASSFWRLTDTQYF.

The CDR3 DNA follows: TGTGCCAGCAGCCCCTACACCGGGGAGCTGTTTTTT. Protein product: CASSPYTGELFF. The V gene is TRBV11-3, the J gene TRBJ2-2; D ambiguous. CDR3 length: 12 residues. Trimming cost V 5 bases and J 3 bases, with 4 bases left between them. CDR1 is SGHNT, CDR2 YENEEA, per germline.

V is TRBV15 and J is TRBJ2-5, with 8 nucleotides matching TRBD1. The CDR3 is 12 residues long. V lost 7 bases to trimming and J lost 3 bases; unmatched junction nucleotides: 1. CDR1 LNHNV and CDR2 YYDKDF come from the germline V gene (reference sequence). The DNA for the CDR3 is TGTGCCACCAAGACAGGGGAAGAGACCCAGTACTTC. This gives the protein CATKTGEETQYF.